This TCR beta chain was captured in a study of tumor-infiltrating lymphocytes in primary liver carcinoma. With a constant-region primer, TCR beta cDNA was made from 450 to 650 ng of total RNA. Libraries of TCR beta came from three nested multiplex PCR rounds with slightly modified ARM-PCR. Forward primers for TRBV1-TRBV30 and a C-beta reverse primer served the first two PCR rounds, at about 10 cycles each. TCRdb reanalysed the multiplex PCR reads using MiXCR and keeps one entry per CDR3 protein. The table has roughly 120,000 distinct CDR3 sequences, 55% to 65% seen once. Study-level points and caveats: When set against blood, tumors had a significantly higher top-250-clone fraction (p = 0.039).

Germline V gene sequence: CDR1 MNHNS, CDR2 SASEGT. The CDR3 sequence is 14 residues long. In the case of this clonotype: Its target is not known. A read error may produce the germline difference seen at one junction end.

Co-extracting RNA and DNA was done with roughly 17-33 mg of unsorted bulk tissue as input. Infection with HBV was chronic in patients; they were treatment-naive. V is TRBV6-1 and J is TRBJ1-6; D unresolved. Sequenced sample: liver tumor tissue from sampling region 1. Noted subset: tumor region T1, superior pole. The clonotype originates from a woman aged 55 to 70 with primary liver carcinoma and hepatitis B virus infection. Here the CDR3 DNA reads TGTGTCAGCAGTGAAGAAGGGTTCGGAGGGATCCTCCACTTT. Translating gives CVSSEEGFGGILHF.